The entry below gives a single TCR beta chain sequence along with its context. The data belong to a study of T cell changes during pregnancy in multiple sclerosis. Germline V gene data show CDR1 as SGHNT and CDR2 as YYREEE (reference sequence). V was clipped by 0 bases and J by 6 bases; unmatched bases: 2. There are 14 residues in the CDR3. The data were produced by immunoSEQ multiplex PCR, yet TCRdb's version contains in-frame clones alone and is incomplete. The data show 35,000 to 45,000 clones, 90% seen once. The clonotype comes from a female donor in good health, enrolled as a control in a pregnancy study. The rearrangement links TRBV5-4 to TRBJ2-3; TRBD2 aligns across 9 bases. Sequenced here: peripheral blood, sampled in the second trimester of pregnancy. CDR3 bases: TGTGCCAGCAGCTTGGAGAGCGGGAGGGATACGCAGTATTTT. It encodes CASSLESGRDTQYF.